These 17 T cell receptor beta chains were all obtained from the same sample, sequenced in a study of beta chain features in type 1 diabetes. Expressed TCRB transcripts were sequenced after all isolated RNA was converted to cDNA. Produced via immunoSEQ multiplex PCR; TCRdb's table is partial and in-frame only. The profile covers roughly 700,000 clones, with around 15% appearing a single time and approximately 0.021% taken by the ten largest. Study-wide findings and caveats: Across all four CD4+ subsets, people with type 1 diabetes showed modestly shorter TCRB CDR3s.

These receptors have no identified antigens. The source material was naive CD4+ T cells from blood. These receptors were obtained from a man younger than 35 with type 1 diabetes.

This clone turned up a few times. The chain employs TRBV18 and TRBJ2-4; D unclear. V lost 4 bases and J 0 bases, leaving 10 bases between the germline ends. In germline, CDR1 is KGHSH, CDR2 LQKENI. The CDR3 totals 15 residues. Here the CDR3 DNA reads TGTGCCAGCTCACGCTCAGGAGAAGCCAAAAACATTCAGTACTTC. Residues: CASSRSGEAKNIQYF.

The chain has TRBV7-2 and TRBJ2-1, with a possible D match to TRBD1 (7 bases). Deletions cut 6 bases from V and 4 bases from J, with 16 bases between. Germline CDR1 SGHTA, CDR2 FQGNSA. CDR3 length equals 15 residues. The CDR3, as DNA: TGTGCCAGCAGACTTACAGGGGACTTATACAATGAGCAGTTCTTC. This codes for CASRLTGDLYNEQFF.

In nucleotides, the CDR3 is TGTGCCAGCAGCCCTCCACTTAGCGGAGAGAACACTGAAGCTTTCTTT. As protein: CASSPPLSGENTEAFF. The V gene is TRBV5-4, the J gene TRBJ1-1; the D is unclear. Germline V lookup: CDR1 SGHNT, CDR2 YYREEE (reference sequence). With 4 bases removed from V and 1 base from J, the gap between germline ends came to 17 bases. The CDR3 is 16 residues long.

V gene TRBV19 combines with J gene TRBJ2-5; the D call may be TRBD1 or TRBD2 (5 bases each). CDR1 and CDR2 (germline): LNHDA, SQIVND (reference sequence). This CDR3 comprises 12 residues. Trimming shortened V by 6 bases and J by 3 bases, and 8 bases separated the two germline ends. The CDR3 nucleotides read TGTGCCAGTAGGGGACGGGAAGAGACCCAGTACTTC. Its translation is CASRGREETQYF.

The CDR3 DNA reads TGTGCCATCTCCCTGGGCGCGGAGCCGAATGAAAAACTGTTTTTT. As protein: CAISLGAEPNEKLFF. V and J are TRBV10-3 and TRBJ1-4, with unresolved D. The V end was cut by 8 bases, the J end by 5 bases, with 18 bases between. CDR1 is ENHRY and CDR2 is SYGVKD in the germline V gene. The CDR3 extends over 15 amino acids.

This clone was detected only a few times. For the CDR3, the DNA is TGTGCCAGCAGTTATCAGCAGGATCTACTCTACGAGCAGTACTTC. Amino acids: CASSYQQDLLYEQYF. This chain links TRBV6-6 with TRBJ2-7, with D hard to call. Germline CDR1 is MNHNY and CDR2 is SVGAGI (reference sequence). The CDR3 loop spans 15 amino acids. The germline V and J ends were trimmed by 3 bases and 3 bases, with 15 bases remaining between them.

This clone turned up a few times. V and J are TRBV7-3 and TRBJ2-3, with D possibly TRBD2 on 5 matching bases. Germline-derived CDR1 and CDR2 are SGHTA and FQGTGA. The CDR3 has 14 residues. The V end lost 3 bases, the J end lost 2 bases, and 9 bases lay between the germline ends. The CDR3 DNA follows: TGTGCCAGCAGCTTGGGGAGACTCACAGATACGCAGTATTTT. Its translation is CASSLGRLTDTQYF. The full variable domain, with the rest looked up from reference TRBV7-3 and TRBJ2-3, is GAGVSQTPSNKVTEKGKYVELRCDPISGHTALYWYRQSLGQGPEFLIYFQGTGAADDSGLPNDRFFAVRPEGSVSTLKIQRTERGDSAVYLCASSLGRLTDTQYFGPGTRLTVL.

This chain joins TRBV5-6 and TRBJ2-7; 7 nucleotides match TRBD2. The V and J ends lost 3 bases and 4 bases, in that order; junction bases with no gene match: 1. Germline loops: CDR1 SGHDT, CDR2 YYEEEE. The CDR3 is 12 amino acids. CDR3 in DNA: TGTGCCAGCAGCTGGGAGGGGTACGAGCAGTACTTC. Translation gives CASSWEGYEQYF.

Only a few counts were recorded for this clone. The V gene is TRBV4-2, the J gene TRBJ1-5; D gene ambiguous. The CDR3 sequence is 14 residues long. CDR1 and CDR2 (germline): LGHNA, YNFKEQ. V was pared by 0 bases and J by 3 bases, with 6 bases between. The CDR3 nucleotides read TGTGCCAGCAGCCAAGAGTTGCTCAATCAGCCCCAGCATTTT. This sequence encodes CASSQELLNQPQHF.

DNA of the CDR3: TGTGCCAGCATCGGGGTATTGGAAAAACTGTTTTTT. It specifies CASIGVLEKLFF. The chain employs TRBV27 and TRBJ1-4; no clear D. Germline V lookup: CDR1 MNHEY, CDR2 SMNVEV (reference sequence). This CDR3 contains 12 residues. The V end was cut by 7 bases, the J end by 8 bases, with 11 bases between. The full variable domain, with the rest looked up from reference TRBV27 and TRBJ1-4, is EAQVTQNPRYLITVTGKKLTVTCSQNMNHEYMSWYRQDPGLGLRQIYYSMNVEVTDKGDVPEGYKVSRKEKRNFPLILESPSPNQTSLYFCASIGVLEKLFFGSGTQLSVL.

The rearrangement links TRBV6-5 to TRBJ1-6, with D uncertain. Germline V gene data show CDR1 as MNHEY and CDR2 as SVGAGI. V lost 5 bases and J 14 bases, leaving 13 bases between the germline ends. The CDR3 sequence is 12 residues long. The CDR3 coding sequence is TGTGCCAGCAGTGAACTGCCCAGCGCCCTCCACTTT. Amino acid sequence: CASSELPSALHF.

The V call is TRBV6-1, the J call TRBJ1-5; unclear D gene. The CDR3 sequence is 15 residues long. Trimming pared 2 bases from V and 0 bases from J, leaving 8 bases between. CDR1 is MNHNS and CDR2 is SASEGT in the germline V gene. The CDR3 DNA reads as TGTGCCAGCAGTGAAAATCCCTCTAGCAATCAGCCCCAGCATTTT. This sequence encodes CASSENPSSNQPQHF.

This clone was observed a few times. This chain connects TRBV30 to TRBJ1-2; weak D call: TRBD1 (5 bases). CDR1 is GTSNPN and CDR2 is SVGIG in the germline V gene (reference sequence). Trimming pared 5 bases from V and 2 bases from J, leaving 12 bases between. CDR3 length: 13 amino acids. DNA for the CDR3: TGTGCCTGGGGTGACAGAGACAACTATGGCTACACCTTC. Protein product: CAWGDRDNYGYTF. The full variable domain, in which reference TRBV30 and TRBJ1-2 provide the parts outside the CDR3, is SQTIHQWPATLVQPVGSPLSLECTVEGTSNPNLYWYRQAAGRGLQLLFYSVGIGQISSEVPQNLSASRPQDRQFILSSKKLLLSDSGFYLCAWGDRDNYGYTFGSGTRLTVV.

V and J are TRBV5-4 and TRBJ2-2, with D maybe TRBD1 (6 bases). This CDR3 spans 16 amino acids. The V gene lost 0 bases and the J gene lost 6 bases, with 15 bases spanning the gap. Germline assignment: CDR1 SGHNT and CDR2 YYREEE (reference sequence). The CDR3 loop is CASSLAPVAGAGELFF. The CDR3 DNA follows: TGTGCCAGCAGCTTGGCTCCGGTGGCAGGGGCCGGGGAGCTGTTTTTT.

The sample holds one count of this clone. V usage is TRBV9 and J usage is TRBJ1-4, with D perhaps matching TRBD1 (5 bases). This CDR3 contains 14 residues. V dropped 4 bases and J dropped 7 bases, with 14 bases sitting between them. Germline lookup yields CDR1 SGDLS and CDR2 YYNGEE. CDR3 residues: CASSPGTLGEKLFF. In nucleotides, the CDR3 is TGTGCCAGCAGCCCTGGGACGCTTGGTGAAAAACTGTTTTTT.

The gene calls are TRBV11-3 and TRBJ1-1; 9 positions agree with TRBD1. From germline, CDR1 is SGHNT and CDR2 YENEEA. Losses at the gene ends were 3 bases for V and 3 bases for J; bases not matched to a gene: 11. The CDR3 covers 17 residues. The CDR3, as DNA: TGTGCCAGCAGCTTGGGACAGGGACTCCCTCGGGACACTGAAGCTTTCTTT. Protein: CASSLGQGLPRDTEAFF.

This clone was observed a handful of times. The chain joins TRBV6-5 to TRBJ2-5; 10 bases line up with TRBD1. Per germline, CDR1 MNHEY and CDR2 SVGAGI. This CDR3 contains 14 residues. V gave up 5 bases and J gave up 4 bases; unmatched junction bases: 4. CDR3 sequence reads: CASSPDRGRETQYF. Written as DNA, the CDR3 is TGTGCCAGCAGTCCCGACAGGGGGCGAGAGACCCAGTACTTC.